The rows below give T cell receptor beta chains drawn from one sample of a study of blood T cells in healthy people across ages. TCRdb re-derived calls from the 5' RACE reads in MiXCR, one entry per CDR3 protein. In the table there are roughly 1,800,000 distinct CDR3 sequences, about 50% of which are singletons. The sample was blood. The receptors were sampled from a middle-aged woman in good health. Both conserved end residues are part of each CDR3. D genes are given only for firm matches. A row's size may be missing; if present it is once, few, many or a size class.

j_call | d_call | v_call | clone_size | cdr3_nt | cdr3_aa
TRBJ2-3 | NA | TRBV20-1 | NA | TGCAGTGCTAGCCCCATACAAGGGTACAAGAGCACAGATACGCAGTATTTT | CSASPIQGYKSTDTQYF
TRBJ2-3 | TRBD1 | TRBV7-9 | NA | TGTGCCAGCAGGTATTACCTCCGGGACAGGTCCACAGATACGCAGTATTTT | CASRYYLRDRSTDTQYF
TRBJ1-6 | TRBD1 | TRBV12-3/TRBV12-4 | NA | TGTGCCAGCAGTTTATATGGGACAGGGGTCTCACCCCTCCACTTT | CASSLYGTGVSPLHF
TRBJ1-6 | NA | TRBV2 | NA | TGTGCCAGCAGTGAACTCGGCGGCCCGGGAAAGAATCCCCTCCACTTT | CASSELGGPGKNPLHF
TRBJ2-7 | NA | TRBV7-2 | once | TGTGCCAGCAGCTTAGCGTCGAGGACAAGATCCTACGAGCAGTACTTC | CASSLASRTRSYEQYF
TRBJ2-6 | NA | TRBV24-1 | NA | TGTGCCACCAGTGATGCTAAGACATACCGCTCTGGGGCCAACGTCCTGACTTTC | CATSDAKTYRSGANVLTF
TRBJ1-1 | NA | TRBV5-1 | NA | TGCGCCAGCAGCTTGGATGTTGAGAACACTGAAGCTTTCTTT | CASSLDVENTEAFF
TRBJ1-5 | NA | TRBV4-1 | NA | TGCGCCAGCAGCCAAGAAGGGGGAGCCGTCAATCAGCCCCAGCATTTT | CASSQEGGAVNQPQHF
TRBJ2-3 | TRBD2 | TRBV28 | NA | TGTGCCAGCAGTTTTGGTACGAGGACTAGCGGCACAGATACGCAGTATTTT | CASSFGTRTSGTDTQYF
TRBJ2-3 | TRBD2 | TRBV15 | NA | TGTGCCACCAGCACCCGGACTAGCGGGGCAGATACGCAGTATTTT | CATSTRTSGADTQYF
TRBJ2-1 | NA | TRBV7-3 | NA | TGTGCCAGCAGCTTAACGAGAGCGGGCCCCCGCAATGAGCAGTTCTTC | CASSLTRAGPRNEQFF
TRBJ2-5 | NA | TRBV21-1 | NA | TGTGCCAGCAGCCCGCGACCGGGACAGGGGAGGCAAGAGACCCAGTACTTC | CASSPRPGQGRQETQYF
TRBJ1-6 | NA | TRBV28 | NA | TGTGCCAGCAGTTGGGCAGGTCGGGCGGTGCAACCCCTCCACTTT | CASSWAGRAVQPLHF
TRBJ1-1 | NA | TRBV4-3 | NA | TGCGCCAGCAGCCAAGAACAGGGCTCTGAAGCTTTCTTT | CASSQEQGSEAFF
TRBJ2-6 | TRBD1 | TRBV27 | NA | TGTGCCAGCAGTTTACGAGTTACAGGGGGTGTTGCGGCCAACGTCCTGACTTTC | CASSLRVTGGVAANVLTF
TRBJ2-1 | TRBD1 | TRBV5-1 | few | TGCGCCAGCAGATTACAGGGGTTCAATGAGCAGTTCTTC | CASRLQGFNEQFF
TRBJ1-2 | NA | TRBV4-1 | NA | TGCGCCAGCAGCCAAGATGACCGGGACTATGGCTACACCTTC | CASSQDDRDYGYTF
TRBJ2-5 | TRBD2 | TRBV7-9 | NA | TGTGCCAGCAGCTCCAAGCGGGGAATTGAGACCCAGTACTTC | CASSSKRGIETQYF
TRBJ2-5 | NA | TRBV6-5 | few | TGTGCCAGCAGCTACACGGGACAACAAGAGACCCAGTACTTC | CASSYTGQQETQYF
TRBJ1-1 | TRBD1 | TRBV6-6 | NA | TGTGCCAGTAGGGGACAGGGCTGGTCACCCACTGAAGCTTTCTTT | CASRGQGWSPTEAFF
TRBJ2-3 | NA | TRBV7-9 | NA | TGTGCCAGCAGCTTAAAGGGCAGGGACACAGATACGCAGTATTTT | CASSLKGRDTDTQYF
TRBJ2-7 | NA | TRBV28 | NA | TGTGCCAGCAGTAGGCGGGACGGGACCTACGAGCAGTACTTC | CASSRRDGTYEQYF
TRBJ1-2 | NA | TRBV11-1 | few | TGTGCCAGCAGCTTCGACCAGCGCAGTGGCTACACCTTC | CASSFDQRSGYTF
TRBJ2-7 | NA | TRBV7-2 | NA | TGTGCCAGCAGCTTTCGACCGGACGGCCTAACCTACGAGCAGTACTTC | CASSFRPDGLTYEQYF
TRBJ2-3 | NA | TRBV2 | few | TGTGCCAGCAGTAGACTAATGGGTACAGATACGCAGTATTTT | CASSRLMGTDTQYF
TRBJ1-2 | TRBD1 | TRBV14 | few | TGTGCCAGCAGCCAAGGACAGGGCCCTTATAACTATGGCTACACCTTC | CASSQGQGPYNYGYTF
TRBJ2-7 | NA | TRBV5-1 | few | TGCGCCAGCACCCTGGACCCCCTTTCGGGCGAGCAGTACTTC | CASTLDPLSGEQYF
TRBJ1-4 | NA | TRBV7-9 | once | TGTGCCAGCAGTCCAACCTCTGTTGTGGGGGAAAAACTGTTTTTT | CASSPTSVVGEKLFF
TRBJ2-7 | NA | TRBV21-1 | NA | TGTGCCAGCAGCAAGGGACGGAACTACGAGCAGTACTTC | CASSKGRNYEQYF
TRBJ1-4 | NA | TRBV6-2/TRBV6-3 | few | TGTGCCAGCAGTTACCGCCAGACGGTTAATGAAAAACTGTTTTTT | CASSYRQTVNEKLFF
TRBJ2-7 | NA | TRBV7-9 | few | TGTGCCAGCAGCTTAGAGTTCGGCTCCTACGAGCAGTACTTC | CASSLEFGSYEQYF
TRBJ2-5 | NA | TRBV5-1 | NA | TGCGCCAGCAGCTTGTGGCTAGATCAAGAGACCCAGTACTTC | CASSLWLDQETQYF
TRBJ1-2 | NA | TRBV6-5 | few | TGTGCCAGCACCTTGGGGAGCAGGGAAGGCTATGGCTACACCTTC | CASTLGSREGYGYTF
TRBJ2-5 | TRBD1 | TRBV7-2 | NA | TGTGCCAGCAGCTCCCGGGACAGGGGGCGGGGGTACCAAGAGACCCAGTACTTC | CASSSRDRGRGYQETQYF
TRBJ1-4 | NA | TRBV12-3/TRBV12-4 | NA | TGTGCCAGCAAGAAGGGGTCTGAGAGTGGAAAACTGTTTTTT | CASKKGSESGKLFF
TRBJ2-7 | NA | TRBV11-2 | many | TGTGCCAGCAGTCCAATCAGGAGCTCCTACGAGCAGTACTTC | CASSPIRSSYEQYF
TRBJ2-6 | NA | TRBV6-5 | NA | TGTGCCAGCAGTTACGGCCCCGTCGCTGGGGCCAACGTCCTGACTTTC | CASSYGPVAGANVLTF
TRBJ2-7 | NA | TRBV20-1 | NA | TGCAGTGCTAGAGATGGGGGTAGGGCGGACAATGAGCAGTACTTC | CSARDGGRADNEQYF